This T cell receptor (beta chain) was sequenced in a study of T cells in Graves' hyperthyroidism and ophthalmopathy. Study-wide results and caveats: Also found in blood were most expanded thyroid clonotypes above 0.001. In simple terms, a model built on 13 V-J features told ophthalmopathy apart from stable hyperthyroidism.

Amplification yielded TCR beta CDR3 regions, with RNA transcripts as the source. A set of HTBI primers served as the primers for a first-round RT-PCR of the TCR CDR3. Via MiXCR, TCRdb re-called the multiplex PCR reads, giving one row per CDR3 protein. Of about 400,000 distinct CDR3 sequences listed, over 11% are singletons. Turning to this clonotype: Its target is not known. One end of the junction varies from germline; a read error may be responsible.

The CDR3 is made up of 16 amino acids. Germline V lookup: CDR1 KGHDR, CDR2 SFDVKD. The PBMCs had their origin in approximately 10 ml of fresh peripheral blood. V usage is TRBV24-1 and J usage is TRBJ2-1; unclear D gene. The sequenced sample was blood. This TCR was sampled from a man over 45 with Graves' ophthalmopathy. In nucleotides, the CDR3 is TGTGCCACCAGCGATTCCGCGGCTTTCACCTACAATGAGCAGTTCTTC. Its translation is CATSDSAAFTYNEQFF.